This entry lists 14 T cell receptor beta chains sequenced from one sample in a study of blood T cell repertoires in COVID-19 (dated by TCRdb to about 2020). Library construction relied on the immunoSEQ multiplex PCR assay. TCRdb obtained this table from immuneACCESS and retained in-frame rearrangements with V and J assigned. These tables miss some clones; where compared with another copy, unresolved V genes account for less than half of the shortfall, and the remainder is unexplained. The sample table holds over 600,000 clones, of which 85% to 90% were seen once. Together, the top ten hold about 0.24% of the sample. Sample: peripheral blood. These receptors were obtained from a woman aged 18-35 years with acute or convalescent COVID-19.

The V gene is TRBV5-1, the J gene TRBJ2-1; 7 bases fit TRBD2. V was pared by 4 bases and J by 0 bases, with 10 bases of the junction left unmatched. This CDR3 is built from 17 residues. Germline loops: CDR1 SGHRS, CDR2 YFSETQ. The CDR3 protein is CASSPGGGPSSYNEQFF. The CDR3 DNA follows: TGCGCCAGCAGCCCTGGGGGGGGACCGAGCTCCTACAATGAGCAGTTCTTC.

This clone has just a few counts. The chain uses TRBV6-1 and TRBJ1-1; possibly TRBD1 for D (5 bases). The CDR3 spans 13 residues. With 3 bases removed from V and 7 bases from J, the gap between germline ends came to 12 bases. CDR1 is MNHNS, CDR2 SASEGT, per germline. Here the CDR3 DNA reads TGTGCCAGCAGTGAGGGGGGTTGGAGTGAAGCTTTCTTT. This translates into CASSEGGWSEAFF.

The V gene is TRBV6-2 or TRBV6-3, the J gene TRBJ2-7, with TRBD2 matching over 8 bases. The germline CDR1 and CDR2 sequences are MNHEY and SVGEGT. CDR3 length: 15 amino acids. The V and J ends lost 7 bases and 5 bases, in that order; junction bases with no gene match: 13. Here the CDR3 reads CASTPGRAPSHEQYF. The CDR3 DNA reads TGTGCCAGCACCCCCGGGAGGGCTCCCTCTCACGAGCAGTACTTC.

This chain uses TRBV11-2 with TRBJ1-2; D is possibly TRBD1 (5 bases). CDR3 length: 15 amino acids. Germline V gene sequence: CDR1 SGHAT, CDR2 FQNNGV. V was clipped by 5 bases and J by 1 base, with 14 bases between them. This CDR3 reads CASSARQPGNYGYTF. CDR3 bases: TGTGCCAGCAGCGCCCGACAGCCCGGTAACTATGGCTACACCTTC.

This chain links TRBV11-2 with TRBJ1-2; a weak D match, TRBD1 (5 bases). V lost 5 bases and J lost 8, with 21 bases in between. CDR1 SGHAT and CDR2 FQNNGV come from the germline V gene. CDR3 length equals 15 residues. CDR3 in DNA: TGTGCCAGCAGCGCGGGGCTCGGAGGGTGGTTGGGCTACACCTTC. Translation gives CASSAGLGGWLGYTF.

The chain recombines TRBV5-6 with TRBJ1-2; D possibly corresponds to TRBD1 (5 bases). CDR3 size: 16 residues. V dropped 2 bases and J dropped 7 bases, with 21 bases sitting between them. CDR1 is SGHDT and CDR2 is YYEEEE in the germline V gene. This chain's CDR3 is CASSFGEVRASGGYTF. CDR3 nucleotides: TGTGCCAGCAGCTTTGGTGAGGTCAGGGCCTCGGGTGGCTACACCTTC.

V gene TRBV15 combines with J gene TRBJ2-7; 8 bases map to TRBD1. The CDR3 is made up of 16 amino acids. The germline CDR1 and CDR2 sequences are LNHNV and YYDKDF (reference sequence). V trimming: 1 base; J trimming: 2 bases; junction bases outside the gene matches: 7. CDR3 in DNA: TGTGCCACCAGCAGAGTATCGAGACAGGGGACCTACGAGCAGTACTTC. It yields the protein CATSRVSRQGTYEQYF.

The gene calls are TRBV12-3 or TRBV12-4 and TRBJ1-1; D not certain. Trimming stripped 6 bases from V and 5 bases from J, with 13 bases between. The CDR3 has 13 amino acids. CDR3 coding DNA: TGTGCCAGCAGCGGTTCGACAATGACTGAAGCTTTCTTT. Encoded protein: CASSGSTMTEAFF.

This clone was seen once. The rearrangement joins TRBV9 to TRBJ1-3; 7 bases agree with TRBD1. Germline V gene sequence: CDR1 SGDLS, CDR2 YYNGEE. The CDR3 loop spans 13 amino acids. The V gene end was trimmed by 2 bases and the J gene end by 16 bases; junction bases not matched to a gene: 12. CDR3 nucleotides: TGTGCCAGCAGCGTTGAGGACAGGTCCCCTTCTTATTTT. Its protein is CASSVEDRSPSYF.

This clone was picked up one time. The chain joins TRBV4-1 to TRBJ2-4; the D gene is possibly TRBD2 (7 bases). The CDR3 loop spans 16 amino acids. Trimming removed 4 bases from V and 7 bases from J, with 20 bases in between. Germline CDR1 is MGHRA and CDR2 is YSYEKL. This CDR3 is CASSPVLRGRRNIQYF. CDR3 DNA: TGCGCCAGCAGCCCGGTTCTGCGGGGGCGCAGGAACATTCAGTACTTC.

J is TRBJ2-7 and V is TRBV7-2, with TRBD1 identical over 8 bases. The CDR3 spans 14 residues. Germline CDR1 and CDR2: SGHTA and FQGNSA. V lost 1 base, J lost 7 bases, and 6 bases stayed unmatched. The CDR3 region has the DNA TGTGCCAGCAGCTTAGGGACAGGGAGGCGAGAGCAGTACTTC. It specifies CASSLGTGRREQYF. Filled out from reference TRBV7-2 and TRBJ2-7, the complete variable domain reads GAGVSQSPSNKVTEKGKDVELRCDPISGHTALYWYRQSLGQGLEFLIYFQGNSAPDKSGLPSDRFSAERTGGSVSTLTIQRTQQEDSAVYLCASSLGTGRREQYFGPGTRLTVT.

The chain carries TRBV7-2 and TRBJ2-3, with D perhaps TRBD2 (5 bases). V lost 4 bases, J lost 4 bases, and 15 bases lay in between. Germline V gives CDR1 SGHTA, CDR2 FQGNSA. The CDR3 consists of 15 residues. The CDR3 is CASSSSGEWADTQYF. Here the CDR3 DNA reads TGTGCCAGCAGCTCTTCTGGGGAGTGGGCAGATACGCAGTATTTT.

CDR3 sequence (DNA): TGTGCCAGTGTATACGGGACAGGGGACACTGAAGCTTTCTTT. Amino acid sequence: CASVYGTGDTEAFF. V gene TRBV19 combines with J gene TRBJ1-1; 10 positions match TRBD1. The V and J ends lost 8 bases and 3 bases, in that order; junction bases with no gene match: 6. Germline lookup yields CDR1 LNHDA and CDR2 SQIVND (reference sequence). This CDR3 spans 14 amino acids.

The V call is TRBV28, the J call TRBJ1-2; weak D call: TRBD1 (5 bases). Deletions cut 1 base from V and 2 bases from J, with 17 bases between. Germline values: CDR1 MDHEN, CDR2 SYDVKM. This CDR3 is built from 17 residues. The CDR3 DNA is TGTGCCAGCAGTTTATTACCTCGGGCAGGGAGGAACTATGGCTACACCTTC. It is translated as CASSLLPRAGRNYGYTF.